The 8 T cell receptor beta chains below come from one sample, sequenced in a study of neurological immune-mediated disorders. MiXCR was run by TCRdb on the 5' RACE reads, yielding one entry per CDR3 protein. The top ten hold 20% to 25% of the sample, which has more than 15,000 distinct CDR3 sequences, around 3.4% seen once. Specimen: CD8+ T cells from blood. The source of these receptors is a woman aged 35 to 49 in good health.

This clonotype came up many times. The J gene is TRBJ2-1, the V gene TRBV7-2; TRBD1 is a possible D gene (7 bases). The germline CDR1 and CDR2 sequences are SGHTA and FQGNSA. V lost 3 bases and J 7 bases, leaving 10 bases between the germline ends. This CDR3 region has 13 residues. CDR3: CASSFSGGNEQFF. As DNA, the CDR3 is TGTGCCAGCAGCTTTTCAGGGGGGAATGAGCAGTTCTTC.

This clonotype rates as medium-sized. V and J are TRBV6-2 or TRBV6-3 and TRBJ2-3, with D possibly TRBD2 on 5 matching bases. Trimming pared 4 bases from V and 5 bases from J, leaving 10 bases between. The CDR3 length is 13 residues. Germline values: CDR1 MNHEY, CDR2 SVGEGT. CDR3 in amino acids: CASSLAIGDTQYF. CDR3 coding DNA: TGTGCCAGCAGTTTAGCGATTGGAGATACGCAGTATTTT.

This clonotype was picked up many times. This chain's CDR3 is CASSRLQGQGNYEQYF. For the CDR3, the DNA is TGCGCCAGCAGTAGACTTCAGGGACAGGGGAACTACGAGCAGTACTTC. The V gene is TRBV4-1, the J gene TRBJ2-7; 10 bases match TRBD1. V lost 6 bases, J lost 3 bases, and 11 bases stayed unmatched. The CDR3 has 16 amino acids. Germline values: CDR1 MGHRA, CDR2 YSYEKL.

This clonotype was recorded at least ten times. The V call is TRBV5-5, the J call TRBJ2-1; a weak D match, TRBD2 (6 bases). The CDR3 is 13 residues long. The ends were cut back, 1 base at V and 6 bases at J, with 8 bases in the middle. The germline V gene has CDR1 SGHKS and CDR2 YYEKEE (reference sequence). CDR3: CASSLFGGNEQFF. The CDR3 DNA is TGTGCCAGCAGCTTGTTCGGGGGCAATGAGCAGTTCTTC. Based on the CDR3 plus reference TRBV5-5 and TRBJ2-1, the full variable domain is DAGVTQSPTHLIKTRGQQVTLRCSPISGHKSVSWYQQVLGQGPQFIFQYYEKEERGRGNFPDRFSARQFPNYSSELNVNALLLGDSALYLCASSLFGGNEQFFGPGTRLTVL.

This clonotype was seen ten or more times. CDR3 nucleotides: TGTGCCAGCAGCTCAGTCGGGGGGCGGGAGCAGTACTTC. Amino acid sequence: CASSSVGGREQYF. J is TRBJ2-7 and V is TRBV11-2, with D perhaps matching TRBD2 (7 bases). From germline, CDR1 is SGHAT and CDR2 FQNNGV. V was pared by 4 bases and J by 7 bases, with 14 bases between. The CDR3 sequence is 13 residues long. Complete variable domain (other parts from reference TRBV11-2 and TRBJ2-7): EAGVAQSPRYKIIEKRQSVAFWCNPISGHATLYWYQQILGQGPKLLIQFQNNGVVDDSQLPKDRFSAERLKGVDSTLKIQPAKLEDSAVYLCASSSVGGREQYFGPGTRLTVT.

This clonotype showed up many times. The rearrangement joins TRBV14 to TRBJ1-1; no reliable D call. The ends were cut back, 4 bases at V and 4 bases at J, with 13 bases in the middle. The CDR3 runs 14 residues. In germline, CDR1 is SGHDN, CDR2 FVKESK. For the CDR3, the DNA is TGTGCCAGCAGCCCATTCGCCCTATTCACTGAAGCTTTCTTT. Its protein product is CASSPFALFTEAFF.

This clonotype showed up many times. The rearrangement links TRBV7-9 to TRBJ2-3; perhaps TRBD2 as D (6 bases). V lost 3 bases to trimming and J lost 3 bases, with 10 bases between them. The CDR3 totals 14 residues. Germline-derived CDR1 and CDR2 are SEHNR and FQNEAQ (reference sequence). The CDR3 spells CASSFELATDTQYF. The DNA for the CDR3 is TGTGCCAGCAGCTTCGAGCTAGCGACAGATACGCAGTATTTT.

This clonotype came up many times. The genes are TRBV12-3 or TRBV12-4 and TRBJ2-6; D is ambiguous. The V end lost 8 bases, the J end lost 0 bases, and 8 bases lay between the germline ends. CDR3 length equals 14 residues. The CDR3 is CASGSYSGANVLTF. In DNA form, the CDR3 reads TGTGCCAGCGGCTCATACTCTGGGGCCAACGTCCTGACTTTC.